Presented here are 29 T cell receptor beta chains from one specimen sequenced in a study of blood T cell repertoires in COVID-19. The repertoire was sequenced with immunoSEQ multiplex PCR; TCRdb's copy has only in-frame clones and lacks some. The sample has under 95,000 clones, about nine tenths seen once. The sequenced sample was peripheral blood. All receptors come from a woman in her fifties or sixties with acute or convalescent COVID-19.

This clone is a singleton in its sample. The chain joins TRBV6-5 to TRBJ2-5; D is perhaps TRBD2 (6 bases). The CDR3 is 14 amino acids. Germline assignment: CDR1 MNHEY and CDR2 SVGAGI. V was clipped by 6 bases and J by 6 bases, with 17 bases between them. This CDR3 reads CASSPSGETQTQYF. CDR3 nucleotides: TGTGCCAGCAGCCCCTCGGGGGAGACCCAGACCCAGTACTTC.

The chain carries TRBV6-1 and TRBJ1-2, with 8 bases fitting TRBD1. The CDR3 runs 17 residues. Trimming took 1 base from V and 4 from J; bases not matched to a gene: 11. The germline V gene has CDR1 MNHNS and CDR2 SASEGT. The CDR3 DNA reads as TGTGCCAGCAGTGAAGGAGGACAGGGTCCCTTAGGCTATGGCTACACCTTC. Amino acid sequence: CASSEGGQGPLGYGYTF.

The CDR3 sequence is CASSYTVHNEQFF. The CDR3, as DNA: TGTGCCAGCAGTTACACGGTACACAATGAGCAGTTCTTC. This chain links TRBV6-2 or TRBV6-3 with TRBJ2-1; D is unclear. Trimming removed 2 bases from V and 5 bases from J, with 7 bases in between. The CDR3 spans 13 residues. The germline V gene encodes CDR1 MNHEY and CDR2 SVGEGT.

The rearrangement joins TRBV2 to TRBJ1-1; D not resolved. This CDR3 has 15 amino acids. CDR1 SNHLY and CDR2 FYNNEI come from the germline V gene. V was cut by 0 bases and J by 6 bases, with 14 bases left in between. DNA of the CDR3: TGTGCCAGCAGTGAAGCGGGAGCCGTGGGCGCTGAAGCTTTCTTT. It translates to CASSEAGAVGAEAFF.

The gene calls are TRBV7-9 and TRBJ1-1, with 7 nucleotides matching TRBD1. The J segment lost 6 bases and the V segment lost 1 base, leaving 2 bases of the junction unmatched. This CDR3 has 13 amino acids. Per germline, CDR1 SEHNR and CDR2 FQNEAQ (reference sequence). DNA for the CDR3: TGTGCCAGCAGCTTAGTAGGGACAGCTGAAGCTTTCTTT. It encodes CASSLVGTAEAFF.

J is TRBJ1-5 and V is TRBV9; unclear D gene. Trimming removed 1 base at V and 5 bases at J, with 13 bases between. Looked up from germline, CDR1 is SGDLS and CDR2 is YYNGEE. The CDR3 consists of 15 residues. CDR3 in DNA: TGTGCCAGCAGCGTACTTGGGGAGCCCTATCAGCCCCAGCATTTT. As protein: CASSVLGEPYQPQHF.

The chain joins TRBV6-2 or TRBV6-3 to TRBJ2-3, with D possibly matching TRBD1 (6 bases). Germline values: CDR1 MNHEY, CDR2 SVGEGT. This CDR3 spans 14 amino acids. V gave up 4 bases and J gave up 6 bases, with 14 bases separating them. CDR3 in amino acids: CASSSGGPSDTQYF. The CDR3 DNA follows: TGTGCCAGCAGTTCTGGGGGCCCCTCGGATACGCAGTATTTT.

This clone was seen only once. The rearrangement links TRBV6-5 to TRBJ2-3; 7 nucleotides agree with TRBD2. The CDR3 extends over 15 amino acids. V lost 4 bases to trimming and J lost 0 bases; unmatched junction nucleotides: 4. Germline V gene sequence: CDR1 MNHEY, CDR2 SVGAGI. The CDR3 sequence: CASSSYSGSTDTQYF. For the CDR3, the DNA is TGTGCCAGCAGTTCCTATAGCGGGAGCACAGATACGCAGTATTTT.

The chain carries TRBV5-4 and TRBJ1-6; the match to TRBD1 covers 7 bases. Germline loops: CDR1 SGHNT, CDR2 YYREEE (reference sequence). The CDR3 is 13 amino acids. With 4 bases clipped from V and 8 bases from J, the junction kept 3 bases outside the gene matches. The CDR3 protein is CASSIDRDSPLHF. CDR3 DNA sequence: TGTGCCAGCAGCATCGACAGGGATTCACCCCTCCACTTT. Using reference TRBV5-4 and TRBJ1-6 for the parts outside the CDR3, the full variable domain is ETGVTQSPTHLIKTRGQQVTLRCSSQSGHNTVSWYQQALGQGPQFIFQYYREEENGRGNFPPRFSGLQFPNYSSELNVNALELDDSALYLCASSIDRDSPLHFGNGTRLTVT.

This rearrangement joins TRBV9 to TRBJ2-2; 10 nucleotides agree with TRBD2. The CDR3 covers 14 residues. In germline, CDR1 is SGDLS, CDR2 YYNGEE. Trimming took 5 bases from V and 5 from J; bases not matched to a gene: 3. CDR3 in DNA: TGTGCCAGCAGAGGACTAGCGGCTACCGGGGAGCTGTTTTTT. Amino acid sequence: CASRGLAATGELFF.

The chain is built from TRBV18 and TRBJ1-1, with unresolved D. This CDR3 is built from 15 residues. Germline V gene sequence: CDR1 KGHSH, CDR2 LQKENI. The V end lost 0 bases, the J end lost 4 bases, and 12 bases lay between the germline ends. This CDR3 reads CASSPPMGEGTEAFF. Here the CDR3 DNA reads TGTGCCAGCTCACCACCAATGGGAGAGGGCACTGAAGCTTTCTTT.

The sample holds a few counts of this clone. This chain uses TRBV5-8 with TRBJ2-1; 11 positions agree with TRBD2. Germline loops: CDR1 SGHTS, CDR2 YDEGEE. The CDR3 sequence is 18 residues long. V lost 1 base to trimming and J lost 0 bases; unmatched junction nucleotides: 6. The chain's CDR3 is CASSLLMTSGASYNEQFF. The CDR3 coding sequence is TGTGCCAGCAGCTTGCTTATGACTAGCGGGGCCTCCTACAATGAGCAGTTCTTC.

The rearrangement joins TRBV5-1 to TRBJ1-1; D gene unclear. Germline CDR1 and CDR2: SGHRS and YFSETQ. Trimming left V 0 bases short and J 4 bases short, with 13 bases between. The CDR3 contains 15 residues. The CDR3 nucleotides read TGCGCCAGCAGCTTGGATGGTCCGGGATCCACTGAAGCTTTCTTT. Translated, it gives CASSLDGPGSTEAFF.

This chain joins TRBV7-3 and TRBJ2-1; TRBD2 matches 10 bases. The CDR3 loop spans 14 amino acids. V gave up 5 bases and J gave up 5 bases; unmatched junction bases: 3. CDR1 is SGHTA and CDR2 is FQGTGA in the germline V gene. The CDR3 protein is CASSPGLAHNEQFF. The CDR3 region has the DNA TGTGCCAGCAGCCCGGGACTAGCGCACAATGAGCAGTTCTTC.

This chain joins TRBV6-6 and TRBJ2-5, with a possible D match to TRBD1 (5 bases). CDR1 MNHNY and CDR2 SVGAGI come from the germline V gene (reference sequence). The V end lost 2 bases, the J end lost 5 bases, and 15 bases lay between the germline ends. The CDR3 runs to 15 residues. This CDR3 reads CASSYGRQLMETQYF. DNA for the CDR3: TGTGCCAGCAGTTACGGAAGACAGCTGATGGAGACCCAGTACTTC.

CDR3: CASSYRQGSYTEAFF. In nucleotides, the CDR3 is TGCGCCAGCAGCTATAGACAGGGGTCTTACACTGAAGCTTTCTTT. The V gene is TRBV5-1, the J gene TRBJ1-1; 8 bases map to TRBD1. The CDR3 consists of 15 residues. Trimming removed 3 bases from V and 3 bases from J; junction bases left unmatched: 7. From germline, CDR1 is SGHRS and CDR2 YFSETQ.

V is TRBV30 and J is TRBJ1-5; D remains ambiguous. The V gene's germline CDR1 is GTSNPN and CDR2 SVGIG (reference sequence). This CDR3 is built from 14 residues. The V end was cut by 2 bases, the J end by 4 bases, with 12 bases between. This CDR3 reads CAWSIGEMNQPQHF. The CDR3 DNA reads TGTGCCTGGAGTATCGGAGAGATGAATCAGCCCCAGCATTTT. Full variable domain (remainder filled in from reference TRBV30 and TRBJ1-5): SQTIHQWPATLVQPVGSPLSLECTVEGTSNPNLYWYRQAAGRGLQLLFYSVGIGQISSEVPQNLSASRPQDRQFILSSKKLLLSDSGFYLCAWSIGEMNQPQHFGDGTRLSIL.

The rearrangement links TRBV6-5 to TRBJ1-2, with TRBD1 matching 8 bases. The V gene end was trimmed by 6 bases and the J gene end by 4 bases; junction bases not matched to a gene: 7. CDR1 is MNHEY, CDR2 SVGAGI, per germline. The CDR3 consists of 14 residues. CDR3 sequence (DNA): TGTGCCAGCAGCCGCGGACAGGGCGGCTATGGCTACACCTTC. It encodes CASSRGQGGYGYTF.

The chain joins TRBV4-2 to TRBJ2-1; D perhaps matches TRBD2 (5 bases). Germline V lookup: CDR1 LGHNA, CDR2 YNFKEQ. The CDR3 contains 17 residues. V lost 4 bases and J 5 bases, leaving 21 bases between the germline ends. The CDR3 spells CASSRDDRGLSNNEQFF. CDR3 nucleotides: TGTGCCAGCAGCCGGGATGATCGCGGACTGTCGAACAATGAGCAGTTCTTC.

The chain is built from TRBV10-1 and TRBJ1-1, with D possibly being TRBD1 (5 bases). This CDR3 has 13 residues. Deletions cut 6 bases from V and 0 bases from J, with 8 bases between. Germline-derived CDR1 and CDR2 are WNHNN and SYGVQD (reference sequence). The CDR3 bases are TGCGCCAGCAGGGACAACATGAACACTGAAGCTTTCTTT. It yields the protein CASRDNMNTEAFF.

The rearrangement uses TRBV6-1 and TRBJ1-5; a weak D match, TRBD1 (6 bases). Germline V gives CDR1 MNHNS, CDR2 SASEGT. Trimming took off 2 bases at V and 6 bases at J, with 14 bases between the two ends. This CDR3 has 15 amino acids. In nucleotides, the CDR3 is TGTGCCAGCAGTGAATACCCAGGGGCCGGTCAGCCCCAGCATTTT. Translated, it gives CASSEYPGAGQPQHF.

V usage is TRBV27 and J usage is TRBJ1-1; 7 bases match TRBD1. The CDR3 consists of 13 residues. Per the germline V gene, CDR1 is MNHEY and CDR2 is SMNVEV (reference sequence). The ends lost 6 bases at V and 3 bases at J; junction bases unmatched: 4. The CDR3 is CASRHTGDTEAFF. The CDR3 region has the DNA TGTGCCAGCAGACATACAGGGGACACTGAAGCTTTCTTT.

The chain links TRBV4-1 to TRBJ1-1, with D possibly matching TRBD1 (5 bases). V lost 4 bases and J 4 bases, leaving 10 bases between the germline ends. From germline, CDR1 is MGHRA and CDR2 YSYEKL. The CDR3 consists of 13 residues. Here the CDR3 reads CASSRRERTEAFF. CDR3 in DNA: TGCGCCAGCAGCCGCAGGGAACGCACTGAAGCTTTCTTT.

The chain links TRBV19 to TRBJ2-1, with a tentative D call TRBD2 (5 bases). From germline, CDR1 is LNHDA and CDR2 SQIVND (reference sequence). Trimming removed 3 bases from V and 6 bases from J, with 21 bases in between. This CDR3 contains 17 residues. Here the CDR3 reads CASSIEVIGGTLNEQFF. The CDR3 DNA sequence: TGTGCCAGTAGTATCGAGGTTATCGGAGGAACACTCAATGAGCAGTTCTTC.

The gene calls are TRBV18 and TRBJ1-2; TRBD1 is a possible D gene (6 bases). The CDR3 is made up of 14 amino acids. Germline values: CDR1 KGHSH, CDR2 LQKENI. Between the trimmed V and J ends, which lost 4 bases and 6 bases, there was a span of 15 bases. The CDR3 coding sequence is TGTGCCAGCTCACTGACAGAAGGGGGAGATGGCTACACCTTC. It is translated as CASSLTEGGDGYTF.

The chain uses TRBV7-2 and TRBJ2-7; 11 bases are shared with TRBD1. Germline V CDR1 and CDR2: SGHTA, FQGNSA. V dropped 7 bases and J dropped 4; count of bases not matched to a gene: 6. The CDR3 extends over 14 amino acids. The CDR3 reads CASTRGQGAYEQYF. CDR3 in DNA: TGTGCCAGCACCCGCGGACAGGGGGCATACGAGCAGTACTTC.

J is TRBJ2-7 and V is TRBV6-2 or TRBV6-3; 10 bases match TRBD2. V lost 1 base, J lost 5 bases, and 8 bases stayed unmatched. The CDR3 runs to 16 residues. CDR1 and CDR2 (germline): MNHEY, SVGEGT. The CDR3 DNA is TGTGCCAGCAGTTACTGGTACAGCGGGAGGGACCACGAGCAGTACTTC. It yields the protein CASSYWYSGRDHEQYF.

This rearrangement joins TRBV7-9 to TRBJ1-1; no firm D call. Germline values: CDR1 SEHNR, CDR2 FQNEAQ (reference sequence). With 5 bases removed from V and 5 bases from J, the gap between germline ends came to 15 bases. CDR3 size: 14 residues. The CDR3 sequence is CASSRAEGGTEAFF. The CDR3 nucleotides read TGTGCCAGCAGCCGTGCAGAGGGAGGGACTGAAGCTTTCTTT.

The chain carries TRBV5-1 and TRBJ2-5; tentatively, D is TRBD2 (6 bases). The V end lost 0 bases, the J end lost 5 bases, and 11 bases lay between the germline ends. Germline V CDR1 and CDR2: SGHRS, YFSETQ. There are 14 residues in the CDR3. For the CDR3, the DNA is TGCGCCAGCAGCTTGGTAGCGGTTGGGGAGACCCAGTACTTC. It is translated as CASSLVAVGETQYF.